The source of this T cell receptor (beta chain) is a study of blood T cell repertoires in COVID-19. Profiling relied on immunoSEQ multiplex PCR, and the TCRdb table lists in-frame clones only, not all of them. The table has a few hundred thousand clones, 80% seen once; the top ten hold 6.5% to 8.5%. Participant ages covered roughly 18 to 89 years across about two dozen US areas. Cohorts were determined from participant-reported clinical history. This clone was counted between two and nine times. Sample: PBMCs or T cells enriched from blood (not recorded which). This sequence was found in a woman aged 40-49 years with acute COVID-19.

In nucleotides, the CDR3 is TGTGCCAGCAGTCCGCCCGGGAGGGGGTTAGTCTTAGATGAAGCTTTCTTT. Residues: CASSPPGRGLVLDEAFF. This rearrangement joins TRBV28 to TRBJ1-1, with D perhaps matching TRBD1 (6 bases). In germline, CDR1 is MDHEN, CDR2 SYDVKM. This CDR3 contains 17 residues. The V gene lost 5 bases and the J gene lost 7 bases, with 26 bases spanning the gap.